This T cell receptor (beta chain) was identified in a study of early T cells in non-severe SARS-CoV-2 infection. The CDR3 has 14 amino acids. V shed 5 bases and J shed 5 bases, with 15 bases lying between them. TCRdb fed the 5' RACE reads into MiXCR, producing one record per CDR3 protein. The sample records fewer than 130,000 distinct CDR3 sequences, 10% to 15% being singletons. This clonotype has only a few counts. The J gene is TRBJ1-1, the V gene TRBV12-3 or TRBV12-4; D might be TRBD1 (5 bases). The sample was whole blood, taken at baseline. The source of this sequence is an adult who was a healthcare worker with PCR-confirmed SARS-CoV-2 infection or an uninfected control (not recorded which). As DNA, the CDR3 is TGTGCCAGCAGTCCACGGGACTGGGAAACTGAAGCTTTCTTT. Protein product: CASSPRDWETEAFF.